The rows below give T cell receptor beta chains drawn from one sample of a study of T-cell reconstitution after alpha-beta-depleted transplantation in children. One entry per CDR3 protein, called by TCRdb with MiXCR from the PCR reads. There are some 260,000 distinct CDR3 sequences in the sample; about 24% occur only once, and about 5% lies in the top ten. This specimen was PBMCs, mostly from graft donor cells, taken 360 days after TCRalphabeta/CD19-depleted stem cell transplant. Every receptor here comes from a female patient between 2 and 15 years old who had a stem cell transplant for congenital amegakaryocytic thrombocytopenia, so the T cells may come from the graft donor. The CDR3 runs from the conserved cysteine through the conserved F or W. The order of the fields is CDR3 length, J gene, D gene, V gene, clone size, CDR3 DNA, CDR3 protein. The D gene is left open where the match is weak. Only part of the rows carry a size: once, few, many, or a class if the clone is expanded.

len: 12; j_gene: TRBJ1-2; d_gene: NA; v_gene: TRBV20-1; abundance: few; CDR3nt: TGCAGTGCTACGACGCAGAACTATGGCTACACCTTC; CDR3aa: CSATTQNYGYTF
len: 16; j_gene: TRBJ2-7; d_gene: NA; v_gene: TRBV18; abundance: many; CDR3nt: TGTGCCAGCTCAGCAAGCTCGGATCCAGGGCAGTCCGAGCAGTACTTC; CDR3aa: CASSASSDPGQSEQYF
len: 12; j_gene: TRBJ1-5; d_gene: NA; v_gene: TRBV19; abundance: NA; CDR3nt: TGCATATCTGGACAGCCCAATCAGCCCCAGCATTTT; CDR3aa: CISGQPNQPQHF
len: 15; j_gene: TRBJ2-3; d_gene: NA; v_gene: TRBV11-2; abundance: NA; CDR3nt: TGTGCCAGCAGCTTAGATGGTCGAGGGGCAGATACGCAGTATTTT; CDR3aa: CASSLDGRGADTQYF
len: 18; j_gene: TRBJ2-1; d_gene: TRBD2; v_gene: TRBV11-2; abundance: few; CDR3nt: TGTGCCAGCAGCTTAGTGGGGACCCCTGGGACTAGCGGGAGAGAGCAGTTCTTC; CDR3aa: CASSLVGTPGTSGREQFF
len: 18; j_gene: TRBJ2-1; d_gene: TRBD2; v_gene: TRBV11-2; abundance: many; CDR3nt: TGTGCCAGCAGCTCCGGACTAGCGGGAGGGCAACCCTACAATGAGCAGTTCTTC; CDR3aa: CASSSGLAGGQPYNEQFF
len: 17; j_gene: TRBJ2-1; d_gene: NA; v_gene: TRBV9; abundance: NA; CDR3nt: TGTGCCAGCAGCGTAGAATTAAGGGGGGGGAGTAGGAATGAGCAGTTCTTC; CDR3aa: CASSVELRGGSRNEQFF
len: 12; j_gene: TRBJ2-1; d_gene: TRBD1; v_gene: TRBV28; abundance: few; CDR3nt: TGTGCCAGCAGCTCCGGGACAGGGGTCCCAGTCTTC; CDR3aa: CASSSGTGVPVF
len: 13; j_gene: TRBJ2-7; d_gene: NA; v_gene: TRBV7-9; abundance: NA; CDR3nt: TGTGCCAGCATACAAACAGGGAGTTACGAGCAGTACTTC; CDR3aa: CASIQTGSYEQYF
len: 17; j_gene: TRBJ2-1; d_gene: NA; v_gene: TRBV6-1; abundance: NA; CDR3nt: TGTGCCAGCAGTCTATCAGAGGGGGCTAGCGGGTACAATGAGCAGTTCTTC; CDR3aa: CASSLSEGASGYNEQFF
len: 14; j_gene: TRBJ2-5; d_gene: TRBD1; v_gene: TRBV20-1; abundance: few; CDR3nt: TGCAGTGCACGGACAGGGAGACATCAAGAGACCCAGTACTTC; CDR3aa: CSARTGRHQETQYF
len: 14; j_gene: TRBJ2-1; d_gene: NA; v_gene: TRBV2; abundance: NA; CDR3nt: TGTGCCAGCAGAGGTTGGTGGAGTAGGAATGAGCAGTTCTTC; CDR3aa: CASRGWWSRNEQFF
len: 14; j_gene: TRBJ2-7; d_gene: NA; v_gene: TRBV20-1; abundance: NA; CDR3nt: TGCAGTGCTAGAGCAACTAGAATGGCCTACGAGCAGTACTTC; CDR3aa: CSARATRMAYEQYF
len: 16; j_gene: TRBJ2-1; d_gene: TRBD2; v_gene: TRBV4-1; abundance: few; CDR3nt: TGCGCCAGCAGCCAACTGACTAGCGGGGGGGCCGATGAGCAGTTCTTC; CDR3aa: CASSQLTSGGADEQFF
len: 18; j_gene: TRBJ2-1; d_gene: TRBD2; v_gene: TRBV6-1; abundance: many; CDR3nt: TGTGCCAGCACCTACGTTGAGGGACTAGCGGGAGAGGTCAATGAGCAGTTCTTC; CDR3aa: CASTYVEGLAGEVNEQFF
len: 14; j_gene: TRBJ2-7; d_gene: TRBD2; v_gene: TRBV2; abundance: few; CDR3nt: TGTGCCAGCAGCCGACTAGCCGGGTTCCACGAGCAGTACTTC; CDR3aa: CASSRLAGFHEQYF
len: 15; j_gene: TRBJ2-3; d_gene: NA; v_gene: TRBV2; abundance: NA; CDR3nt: TGTGCCAGCAGTGAAGTTACCCAGTCTTCCGATACGCAGTATTTT; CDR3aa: CASSEVTQSSDTQYF
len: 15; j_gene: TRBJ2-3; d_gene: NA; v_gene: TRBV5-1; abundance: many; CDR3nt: TGCGCCAGCAGCTTGGAGGGTCGGAGCACAGATACGCAGTATTTT; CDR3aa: CASSLEGRSTDTQYF
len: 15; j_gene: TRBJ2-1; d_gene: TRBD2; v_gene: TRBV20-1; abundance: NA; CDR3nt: TGCAGTGCTAGAGTTTGGGGGGGCTCCTACAATGAGCAGTTCTTC; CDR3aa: CSARVWGGSYNEQFF
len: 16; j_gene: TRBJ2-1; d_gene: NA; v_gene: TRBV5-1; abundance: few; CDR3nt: TGCGCCAGCAGGCCGGGTCCGGACAGGGAGGGAAATGAGCAGTTCTTC; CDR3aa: CASRPGPDREGNEQFF
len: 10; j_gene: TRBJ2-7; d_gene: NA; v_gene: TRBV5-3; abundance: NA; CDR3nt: TGTGCCACCCCGTGTTGCGAGCAGTACTTC; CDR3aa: CATPCCEQYF
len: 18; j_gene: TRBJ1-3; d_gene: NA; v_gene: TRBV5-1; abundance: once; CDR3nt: TGCGCCGGGAAAAACTTAAGGGTCGACACCGACTCTGGAAACACCATATATTTT; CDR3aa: CAGKNLRVDTDSGNTIYF
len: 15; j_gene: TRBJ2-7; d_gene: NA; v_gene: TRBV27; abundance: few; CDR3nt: TGTGCCAGCAGTTTATCTGTAAGGACAACCCACGAGCAGTACTTC; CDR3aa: CASSLSVRTTHEQYF
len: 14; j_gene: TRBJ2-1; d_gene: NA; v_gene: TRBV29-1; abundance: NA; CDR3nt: TGCAGCGTTGATATCGATAGCTCCTACAATGAGCAGTTCTTC; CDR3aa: CSVDIDSSYNEQFF
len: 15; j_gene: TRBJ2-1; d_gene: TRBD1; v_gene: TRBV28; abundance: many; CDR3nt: TGTGCCAGCAGTCCGGACAGGGAGACCTACAATGAGCAGTTCTTC; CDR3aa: CASSPDRETYNEQFF
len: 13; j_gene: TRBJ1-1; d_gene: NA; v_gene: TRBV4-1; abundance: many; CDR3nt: TGCGCCAGCAGCCAAGTAGGGGCTCCTGAAGCTTTCTTT; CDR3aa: CASSQVGAPEAFF
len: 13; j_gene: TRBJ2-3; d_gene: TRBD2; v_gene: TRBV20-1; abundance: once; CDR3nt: TGCAGTGCAGTAGCGGGAGTTGGAGATACGCAGTATTTT; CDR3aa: CSAVAGVGDTQYF
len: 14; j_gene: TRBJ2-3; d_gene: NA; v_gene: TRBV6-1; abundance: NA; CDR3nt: TGTGCCAGCAGTCCCTCCGCGTTAGTAGATACGCAGTATTTT; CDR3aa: CASSPSALVDTQYF
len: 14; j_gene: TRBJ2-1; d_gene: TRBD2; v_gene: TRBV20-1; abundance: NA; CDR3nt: TGCAGTGCTAGAGTAGGGCTAGCGGGAGATGAGCAGTTCTTC; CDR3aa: CSARVGLAGDEQFF
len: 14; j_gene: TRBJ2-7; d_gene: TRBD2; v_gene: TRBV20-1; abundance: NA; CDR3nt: TGCAGTGCTAGAGGACCGGGACTAGCTTACGAGCAGTACTTC; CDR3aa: CSARGPGLAYEQYF
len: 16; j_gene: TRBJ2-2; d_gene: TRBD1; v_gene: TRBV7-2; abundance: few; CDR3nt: TGTGCCAGCAGCTTAGCGGGAAAGGGGGCAAGCGGGGAGCTGTTTTTT; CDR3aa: CASSLAGKGASGELFF
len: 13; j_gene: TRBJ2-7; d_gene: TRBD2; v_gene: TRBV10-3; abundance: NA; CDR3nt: TGTGCCATCGCACTAGCGGGGGACTACGAGCAGTACTTC; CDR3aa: CAIALAGDYEQYF
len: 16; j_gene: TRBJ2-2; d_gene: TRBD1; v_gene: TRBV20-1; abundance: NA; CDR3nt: TGCAGTGCTAGTGATACCGGGACAGGGGGCACCGGGGAGCTGTTTTTT; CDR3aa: CSASDTGTGGTGELFF
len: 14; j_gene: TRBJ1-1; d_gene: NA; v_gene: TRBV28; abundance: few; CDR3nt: TGTGCCAGCAGTTTACTGCGGGGAGACACTGAAGCTTTCTTT; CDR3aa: CASSLLRGDTEAFF
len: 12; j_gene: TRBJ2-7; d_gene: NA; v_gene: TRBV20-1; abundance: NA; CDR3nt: TGCAGTGCTAGCGGGACGTCCTACGAGCAGTACTTC; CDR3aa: CSASGTSYEQYF
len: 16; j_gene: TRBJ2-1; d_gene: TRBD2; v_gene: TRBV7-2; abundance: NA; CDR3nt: TGTGCCAGCAGCTTGGGTCCACCGGGACTACAACAAGAGCAGTTCTTC; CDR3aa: CASSLGPPGLQQEQFF
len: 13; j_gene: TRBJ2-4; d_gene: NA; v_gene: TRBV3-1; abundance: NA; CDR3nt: TGTGCCAGCAGCCAAGATCTAGAATTACCTCAGTACTTC; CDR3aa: CASSQDLELPQYF
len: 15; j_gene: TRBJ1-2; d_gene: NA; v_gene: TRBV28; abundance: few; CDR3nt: TGTGCCAGCAGTTCCCCCCGGGGGGGACACTATGGCTACACCTTC; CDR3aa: CASSSPRGGHYGYTF
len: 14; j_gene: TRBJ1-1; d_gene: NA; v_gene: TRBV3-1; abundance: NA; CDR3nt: TGTGCCAGCAGCCCGAGCTTGAGGGGCACTGAAGCTTTCTTT; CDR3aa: CASSPSLRGTEAFF
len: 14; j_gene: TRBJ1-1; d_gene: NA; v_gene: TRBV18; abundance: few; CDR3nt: TGTGCCAGCTCACCAGGGGGCATGAACACTGAAGCTTTCTTT; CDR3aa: CASSPGGMNTEAFF
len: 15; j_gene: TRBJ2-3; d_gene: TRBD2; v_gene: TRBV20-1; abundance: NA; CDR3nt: TGCAGTGCTAGTCTTCGGGAGGGAGCCACAGATACGCAGTATTTT; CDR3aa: CSASLREGATDTQYF
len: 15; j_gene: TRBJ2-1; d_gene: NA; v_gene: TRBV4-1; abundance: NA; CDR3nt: TGCGCCAGCAGCCAGGCCCCCGGGGCCAACAATGAGCAGTTCTTC; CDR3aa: CASSQAPGANNEQFF
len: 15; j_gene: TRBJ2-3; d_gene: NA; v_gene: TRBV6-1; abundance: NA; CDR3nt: TGTGCCAGCAGCTTTGGAAAGACAAAGACGGATACGCAGTATTTT; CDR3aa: CASSFGKTKTDTQYF
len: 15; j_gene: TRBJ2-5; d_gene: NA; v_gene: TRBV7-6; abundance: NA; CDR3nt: TGTGCCAGCAGCCCGAGGGCCGGCAGACAAGAGACCCAGTACTTC; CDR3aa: CASSPRAGRQETQYF
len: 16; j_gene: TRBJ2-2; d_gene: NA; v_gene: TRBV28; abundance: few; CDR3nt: TGTGCCAGCAGCCCCTCGGGACCTCAACACACCGGGGAGCTGTTTTTT; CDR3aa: CASSPSGPQHTGELFF
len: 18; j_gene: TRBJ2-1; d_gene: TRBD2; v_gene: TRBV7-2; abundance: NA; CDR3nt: TGTGCCAGCAGCTTAGCGCTTCGAGCGGGAGGCTCCTACAATGAGCAGTTCTTC; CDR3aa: CASSLALRAGGSYNEQFF
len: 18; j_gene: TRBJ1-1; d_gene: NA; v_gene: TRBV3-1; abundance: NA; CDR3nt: TGTGCCAGCAGCCCAGGGAGCGGGCAGCGTTACATGAACACTGAAGCTTTCTTT; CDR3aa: CASSPGSGQRYMNTEAFF
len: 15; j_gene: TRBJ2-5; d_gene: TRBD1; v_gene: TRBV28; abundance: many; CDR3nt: TGTGCCAGCAGCACCTACAGGGGGCCGATAGAGACCCAGTACTTC; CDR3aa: CASSTYRGPIETQYF
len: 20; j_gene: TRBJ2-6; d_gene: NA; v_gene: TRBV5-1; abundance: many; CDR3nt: TGCGCCAGCAGCTTGTTTGGGTTGAGTGCAGGGACCTCTGGGGCCAACGTCCTGACTTTC; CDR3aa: CASSLFGLSAGTSGANVLTF
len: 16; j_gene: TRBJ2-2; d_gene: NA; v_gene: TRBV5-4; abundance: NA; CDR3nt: TGTGCCAGCAGCCCGGAGAGGGGCGCGAACACCGGGGAGCTGTTTTTT; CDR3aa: CASSPERGANTGELFF
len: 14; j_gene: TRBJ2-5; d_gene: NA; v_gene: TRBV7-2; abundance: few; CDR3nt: TGTGCCAGCAGCTTAACTAGCTCTCGAGAGACCCAGTACTTC; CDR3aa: CASSLTSSRETQYF
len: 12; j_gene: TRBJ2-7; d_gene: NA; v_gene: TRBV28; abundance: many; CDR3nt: TGTGCCAGCAGTTTACTGCGCTACGAGCAGTACTTC; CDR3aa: CASSLLRYEQYF
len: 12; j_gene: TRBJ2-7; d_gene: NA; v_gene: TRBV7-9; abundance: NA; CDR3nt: TGTGCCAGCAGCTCATTTGCCTTTGAGCAGTACTTC; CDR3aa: CASSSFAFEQYF
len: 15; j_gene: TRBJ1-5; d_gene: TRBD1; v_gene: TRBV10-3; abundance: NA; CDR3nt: TGTGCCATCAGTTCGGACAGGGGGCCCGACCAGCCCCAGCATTTT; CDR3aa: CAISSDRGPDQPQHF
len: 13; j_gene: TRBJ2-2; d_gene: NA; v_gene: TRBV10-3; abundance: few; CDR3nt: TGTGCCACACAAAACCAGGCCACCGGGGAGCTGTTTTTT; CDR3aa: CATQNQATGELFF
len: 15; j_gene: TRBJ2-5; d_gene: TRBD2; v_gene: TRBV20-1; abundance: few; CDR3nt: TGCAGTGCTAGAGATTTTAGCGGGGAACAAGAGACCCAGTACTTC; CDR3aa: CSARDFSGEQETQYF
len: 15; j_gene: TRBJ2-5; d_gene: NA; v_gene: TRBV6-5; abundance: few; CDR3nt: TGTGCCAGCAGTTACGGCGGGTGGTACCAAGAGACCCAGTACTTC; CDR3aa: CASSYGGWYQETQYF
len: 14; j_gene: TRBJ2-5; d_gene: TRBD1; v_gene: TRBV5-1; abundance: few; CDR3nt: TGCGCCAGTAAAAAACAGGGGGCAGGAGAGACCCAGTACTTC; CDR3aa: CASKKQGAGETQYF
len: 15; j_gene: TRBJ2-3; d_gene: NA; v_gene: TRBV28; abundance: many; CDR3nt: TGTGCCAGTGTATTCAGGGATGGCGGCACAGATACGCAGTATTTT; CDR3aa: CASVFRDGGTDTQYF
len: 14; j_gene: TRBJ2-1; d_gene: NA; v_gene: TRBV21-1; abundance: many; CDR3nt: TGTGCCAGCAGCTCCGAGGACACATACAATGAGCAGTTCTTC; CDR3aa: CASSSEDTYNEQFF